The entry below gives a single TCR beta chain sequence along with its context. Its antigen remains unidentified. The data originate from a study of T cell responses to AZD1222 COVID-19 vaccine. Whole-study context: Timing groups of about 4 and about 12 weeks for second doses were pooled. Study results and caveats: The breadth and depth of Spike-specific TCRs increased once two AZD1222 doses had been given.

After removal of 3 bases from V and 7 bases from J, the junction contained 7 bases not matched to a gene. The CDR3 is 14 amino acids. From germline, CDR1 is SGHVS and CDR2 FQNEAQ. Only in-frame clones appear in the TCRdb table, and some are missing; sequencing was by immunoSEQ multiplex PCR. Here the sample spans fewer than 150,000 clones, 80% to 90% being singletons. The chain combines TRBV7-8 with TRBJ1-2; 8 bases line up with TRBD1. The receptor was derived from an adult in good health. The sequenced sample was peripheral blood, obtained on day 0 of AZD1222 vaccination. The CDR3 bases are TGTGCCAGCAGCTTCCGGGCAGGGGGCGGTGGCTACACCTTC. As protein: CASSFRAGGGGYTF.